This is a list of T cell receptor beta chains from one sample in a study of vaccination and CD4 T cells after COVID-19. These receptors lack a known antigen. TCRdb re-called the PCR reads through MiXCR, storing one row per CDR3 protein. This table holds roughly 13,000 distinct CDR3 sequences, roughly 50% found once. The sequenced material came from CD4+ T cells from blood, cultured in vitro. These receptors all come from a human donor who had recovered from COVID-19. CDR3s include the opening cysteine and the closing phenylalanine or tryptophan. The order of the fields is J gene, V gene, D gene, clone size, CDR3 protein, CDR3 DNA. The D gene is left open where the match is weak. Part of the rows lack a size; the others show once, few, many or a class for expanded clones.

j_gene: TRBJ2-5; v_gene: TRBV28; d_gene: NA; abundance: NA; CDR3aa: CASRNRGPETQYF; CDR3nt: TGTGCCAGCCGCAATAGAGGCCCCGAGACCCAGTACTTC
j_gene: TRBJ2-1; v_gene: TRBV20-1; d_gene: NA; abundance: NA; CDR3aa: CSALSTDNEQFF; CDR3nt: TGCAGTGCCCTATCTACAGACAATGAGCAGTTCTTC
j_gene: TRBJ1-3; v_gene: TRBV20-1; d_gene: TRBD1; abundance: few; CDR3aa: CSARTGTTGNTIYF; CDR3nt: TGCAGTGCTAGGACAGGGACAACTGGAAACACCATATATTTT
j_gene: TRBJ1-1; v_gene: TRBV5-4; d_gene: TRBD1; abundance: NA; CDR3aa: CASSRRTGKSPIMNTEAFF; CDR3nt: TGTGCCAGCAGCCGCAGGACAGGGAAGTCCCCTATAATGAACACTGAAGCTTTCTTT
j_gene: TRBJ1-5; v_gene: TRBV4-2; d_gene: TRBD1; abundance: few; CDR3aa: CASSPKLDRHQPQHF; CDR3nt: TGTGCCAGCAGCCCAAAATTGGACAGGCATCAGCCCCAGCATTTT
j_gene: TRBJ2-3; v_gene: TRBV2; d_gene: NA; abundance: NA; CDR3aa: CASNSVFTDTQYF; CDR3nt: TGTGCCAGCAATAGCGTTTTCACAGATACGCAGTATTTT
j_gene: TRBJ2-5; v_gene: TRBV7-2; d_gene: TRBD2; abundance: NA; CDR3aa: CASSLTYSGTSVKTQYF; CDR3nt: TGTGCCAGCAGCTTAACGTATTCCGGGACTAGTGTCAAGACCCAGTACTTC
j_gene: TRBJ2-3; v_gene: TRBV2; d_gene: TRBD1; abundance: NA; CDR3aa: CASSGDRPSTDTQYF; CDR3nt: TGTGCCAGCAGCGGGGACAGGCCAAGCACAGATACGCAGTATTTT
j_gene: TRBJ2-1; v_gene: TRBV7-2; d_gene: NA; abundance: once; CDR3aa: CASSLAGGSRSYNEQFF; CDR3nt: TGTGCCAGCAGCTTGGCCGGTGGGTCCAGGTCCTACAATGAGCAGTTCTTC
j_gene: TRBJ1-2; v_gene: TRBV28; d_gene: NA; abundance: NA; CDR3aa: CASTPWRGKSGYTF; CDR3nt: TGTGCCAGCACCCCATGGAGGGGGAAATCTGGCTACACCTTC
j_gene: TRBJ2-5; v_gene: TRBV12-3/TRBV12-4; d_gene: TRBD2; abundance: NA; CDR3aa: CASSPRASGGGETQYF; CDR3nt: TGTGCCAGCAGCCCCAGGGCTAGCGGGGGCGGGGAGACCCAGTACTTC
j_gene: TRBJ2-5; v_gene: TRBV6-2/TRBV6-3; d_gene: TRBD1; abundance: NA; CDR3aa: CASSYDGQGATEYF; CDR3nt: TGTGCCAGCAGTTACGACGGACAGGGGGCGACGGAGTACTTC
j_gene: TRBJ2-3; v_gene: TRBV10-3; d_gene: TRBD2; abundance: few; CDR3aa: CAISSGGPPDTQYF; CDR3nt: TGTGCCATCAGTAGCGGGGGGCCGCCAGATACGCAGTATTTT
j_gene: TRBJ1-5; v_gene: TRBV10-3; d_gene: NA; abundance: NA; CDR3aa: CAISTGHSNQPQHF; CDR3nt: TGTGCCATCAGTACCGGACACTCCAATCAGCCCCAGCATTTT
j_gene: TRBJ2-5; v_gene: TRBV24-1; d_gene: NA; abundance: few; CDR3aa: CATRGAGETQYF; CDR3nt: TGTGCCACCAGAGGGGCGGGAGAGACCCAGTACTTC
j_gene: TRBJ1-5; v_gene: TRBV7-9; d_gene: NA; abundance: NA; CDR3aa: CASSLDGLGYQPQHF; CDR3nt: TGTGCCAGCAGCTTAGATGGTCTGGGTTATCAGCCCCAGCATTTT
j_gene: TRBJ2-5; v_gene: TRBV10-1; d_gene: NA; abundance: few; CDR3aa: CASSEFATRKGCKTQYF; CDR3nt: TGCGCCAGCAGTGAGTTTGCGACCCGAAAGGGGTGCAAGACCCAGTACTTC
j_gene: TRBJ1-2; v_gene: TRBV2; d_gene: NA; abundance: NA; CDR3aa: CASSGYEGGGYTF; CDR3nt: TGTGCCAGCAGTGGGTACGAGGGGGGCGGCTACACCTTC